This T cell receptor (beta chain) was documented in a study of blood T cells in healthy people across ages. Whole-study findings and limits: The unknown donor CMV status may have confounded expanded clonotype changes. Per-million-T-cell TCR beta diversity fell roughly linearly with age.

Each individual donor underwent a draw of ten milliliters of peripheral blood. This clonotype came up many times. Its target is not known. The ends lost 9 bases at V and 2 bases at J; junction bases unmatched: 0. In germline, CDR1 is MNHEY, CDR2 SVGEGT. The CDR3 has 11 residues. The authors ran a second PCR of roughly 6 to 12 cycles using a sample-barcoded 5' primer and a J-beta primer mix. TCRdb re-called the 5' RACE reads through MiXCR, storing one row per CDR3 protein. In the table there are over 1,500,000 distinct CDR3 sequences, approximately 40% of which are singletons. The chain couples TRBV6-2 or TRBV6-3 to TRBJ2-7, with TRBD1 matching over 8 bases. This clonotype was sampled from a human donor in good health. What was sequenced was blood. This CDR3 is CARDRAYEQYF. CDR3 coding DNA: TGTGCCAGGGACAGGGCCTACGAGCAGTACTTC.